The present T cell receptor (beta chain) was sequenced within a study of T cell changes during pregnancy in multiple sclerosis. The count of this clone is one. With 0 bases removed from V and 3 bases from J, the gap between germline ends came to 26 bases. Germline V lookup: CDR1 SGHDN, CDR2 FVKESK. The CDR3 is 20 amino acids. Method: immunoSEQ multiplex PCR; TCRdb's copy keeps in-frame clones and lacks some. The data contain around 53,000 clones, about 90% of them singletons. Sample: CD4+ T cells from peripheral blood mononuclear cells, taken after pregnancy. This sequence was found in a female donor with multiple sclerosis, enrolled in a pregnancy study. V is TRBV14 and J is TRBJ1-1; the D gene is possibly TRBD1 (6 bases). The CDR3, as DNA: TGTGCCAGCAGCCAAGATCGGACAGATACCAACCTACAATTCGACACTGAAGCTTTCTTT. This codes for CASSQDRTDTNLQFDTEAFF.